A selection of T cell receptor beta chains follows, all from one sample in a study of T cell responses to AZD1222 COVID-19 vaccine. Here immunoSEQ multiplex PCR was the method, and the copy in TCRdb shows in-frame clones only, minus some. Altogether around 100,000 clones are present, about 88% being singletons, with the ten largest covering about 2%. This sample comprised peripheral blood, obtained on day 0 of AZD1222 vaccination. The receptors derive from an adult in good health. Both conserved end residues are part of each CDR3. Each record gives: D gene, V gene, J gene, CDR3 protein. A D gene is named only where the DNA matches it firmly.

d_call: .; v_call: TRBV7-2; j_call: TRBJ2-7; cdr3_aa: CASSSRWVGPATYEQYF
d_call: .; v_call: TRBV4-1; j_call: TRBJ2-1; cdr3_aa: CASSQDPRNDEQFF
d_call: .; v_call: TRBV27; j_call: TRBJ1-1; cdr3_aa: CASSFGSSGYTEAFF
d_call: TRBD2; v_call: TRBV27; j_call: TRBJ2-2; cdr3_aa: CASSPGRGTGELFF
d_call: .; v_call: TRBV11-2; j_call: TRBJ2-7; cdr3_aa: CASQLGLTYEQYF
d_call: .; v_call: TRBV11-2; j_call: TRBJ1-6; cdr3_aa: CASSLGNSPLHF
d_call: .; v_call: TRBV5-1; j_call: TRBJ2-2; cdr3_aa: CASSLDRENTGELFF
d_call: TRBD1; v_call: TRBV7-8; j_call: TRBJ1-2; cdr3_aa: CASSARGQGVGGYTF
d_call: TRBD1; v_call: TRBV28; j_call: TRBJ2-3; cdr3_aa: CASSLFQGADTQYF
d_call: .; v_call: TRBV5-8; j_call: TRBJ1-5; cdr3_aa: CASSLAVSNQPQHF
d_call: TRBD2; v_call: TRBV9; j_call: TRBJ2-5; cdr3_aa: CASSVGTSGGLETQYF
d_call: TRBD2; v_call: TRBV4-2; j_call: TRBJ2-2; cdr3_aa: CASSQGGLAGGGTGELFF
d_call: TRBD2; v_call: TRBV5-4; j_call: TRBJ2-1; cdr3_aa: CASSLGLAGYNEQFF
d_call: .; v_call: TRBV4-1; j_call: TRBJ1-6; cdr3_aa: CASSQDREFNNSPLHF
d_call: .; v_call: TRBV30; j_call: TRBJ2-3; cdr3_aa: CAWSVQGADTQYF
d_call: .; v_call: TRBV10-1; j_call: TRBJ2-2; cdr3_aa: CASSESWSPGELFF
d_call: TRBD1; v_call: TRBV24-1; j_call: TRBJ1-1; cdr3_aa: CATRTDRAKAFF
d_call: .; v_call: TRBV20-1; j_call: TRBJ2-1; cdr3_aa: CSAAYNEQFF
d_call: TRBD1; v_call: TRBV18; j_call: TRBJ2-3; cdr3_aa: CASSPSRDRGLTDTQYF
d_call: TRBD2; v_call: TRBV3-1/TRBV3-2; j_call: TRBJ2-3; cdr3_aa: CASSRDYTDTQYF
d_call: TRBD2; v_call: TRBV9; j_call: TRBJ2-5; cdr3_aa: CASSGGSGRGAETQYF
d_call: .; v_call: TRBV30; j_call: TRBJ1-6; cdr3_aa: CAWSVGVKNSPLHF
d_call: TRBD1; v_call: TRBV5-4; j_call: TRBJ2-2; cdr3_aa: CASSFGRGRVGELFF
d_call: .; v_call: TRBV1; j_call: TRBJ2-7; cdr3_aa: CTSSQDQAGTDPPPYEQYF
d_call: TRBD1; v_call: TRBV19; j_call: TRBJ1-1; cdr3_aa: CASSIGDRGQAFF
d_call: .; v_call: TRBV19; j_call: TRBJ1-5; cdr3_aa: CASSIAGSNQPQHF
d_call: TRBD1; v_call: TRBV5-6; j_call: TRBJ1-1; cdr3_aa: CASSPVPGQGEAFF